This T cell receptor beta chain was sequenced in a study of T cells in Graves' hyperthyroidism and ophthalmopathy (dated by TCRdb to the late 2010s). General notes on the study: Peripheral blood samples were taken at initial diagnosis, before any treatment was given. A discovery cohort of about a hundred patients, roughly 45 with Graves' ophthalmopathy and over 55 with stable Graves' hyperthyroidism, was used to find distinguishing TCR V-J signatures. An independent validation cohort of under 20 hyperthyroidism patients and approximately 17 patients who later progressed to ophthalmopathy tested prospective prediction of ophthalmopathy. The 100 discovery patients were divided at random into training and test sets in a 7:3 ratio. Thyroid tissue and blood T-cell repertoires from six or seven Graves' hyperthyroidism patients were also compared in the study. After blood sampling, hyperthyroidism patients were treated with methimazole at a starting dose of 30 mg daily, and ophthalmopathy patients were treated with high-dose intravenous methylprednisolone. The paper reports TCR Vbeta CDR3 sequencing of 135 peripheral blood samples: around 45 ophthalmopathy, over 70 hyperthyroidism and approximately 17 progressor patients.

Clipping removes 6 bases from V and 6 bases from J, with 6 as the unmatched junction base count. Its CDR3 holds 14 amino acids, cysteine through phenylalanine. Only the CDR3 DNA is retained, 42 bases long and in frame from the first base. The TCR beta CDR3 regions were amplified from RNA transcripts. For the first round of RT-PCR on the TCR CDR3, the HTBI primer set was used together with the Qiagen OneStep RT-PCR kit. Libraries were constructed in a second round of multiplex PCR, after which size selection and purification were carried out. The libraries were sequenced on an Illumina HiSeq2000 using paired-end 100 bp reads. As for the original processing: Raw data were processed with SOAPnuke, discarding reads with adapters, uncalled bases, mean Phred below 15, or no exact constant-primer or identifier match. High-quality paired reads were merged with COPE v1.2.5, and unique nucleotide sequences were defined as clonotypes. MiTCR v1.1 was used to align the clonotypes against IMGT TRBV, TRBD and TRBJ reference segments. The analysis included only V-J combinations with a frequency above 0.0001, which together covered 99% to 99.2% of the repertoires. A TCS score was defined as the ratio between F50 (clonal expansion) and ExV (chaos), using BLOSUM62-based TCRdist between CDR3 peptides within each V-J. Welch's t-statistics and random forest reduced 450 to 600 V-J features to 10 to 15, which were used in a naive Bayes classifier (R e1071). TCRdb applied fastp at Q25 and MiXCR to the public reads, then kept only in-frame beta chains. Entries that share a CDR3 protein sequence are merged under the most common genes and DNA. V and J calls and clone size were set by TCRdb, not the authors. The sample includes 500,000 to 650,000 distinct CDR3 sequences, with 14% observed a single time. The ten largest clones capture approximately 14% of the sample.

The paper's findings and limits, for the study overall: In validation, the model predicted progression to ophthalmopathy with approximately 71% sensitivity and roughly 72% specificity, a median of about six months before onset. Most expanded thyroid clonotypes (frequency above 0.001) were also found in blood, which suggests that blood repertoires may mirror thyroid immune responses. A 13 V-J signature model separated ophthalmopathy from stable hyperthyroidism, with roughly 88% sensitivity and 81% to 83% specificity in cross-validation and 80%/75% in testing. No statistical method was used to fix the sample size in advance, and group allocation was not hidden from the investigators.

This clonotype was recorded at least ten times. It has no known antigen specificity. It has no much larger one-base neighbor in the sample; base qualities were not kept. Graves' hyperthyroidism was defined as stable when no progression to ophthalmopathy occurred over 18 months of follow-up. The hyperthyroidism patients were between 18 and 65 years old and newly diagnosed, with a disease duration of less than 2 months. Patients with uncontrolled infections, other autoimmune diseases, pregnancy or lactation were excluded. Diagnoses relied on clinical symptoms, serum thyroxine and TRAb, thyroid ultrasound and orbital computed tomography. PBMCs were separated from around 9.1 ml of fresh peripheral blood using Ficoll-Paque density gradient centrifugation. Total RNA was extracted with Trizol reagent, and quality was checked on an Agilent 2100 Bioanalyzer.

The sample consisted of blood. The receptor was derived from a woman aged 40 to 50 with Graves' hyperthyroidism. The chain links TRBV12-3 or TRBV12-4 with TRBJ2-2; TRBD1 aligns with 8 central bases. The CDR3 protein sequence reads: CASRRPGGPGELFF. The DNA is TGTGCCAGCAGGAGGCCAGGGGGCCCCGGGGAGCTGTTTTTT.